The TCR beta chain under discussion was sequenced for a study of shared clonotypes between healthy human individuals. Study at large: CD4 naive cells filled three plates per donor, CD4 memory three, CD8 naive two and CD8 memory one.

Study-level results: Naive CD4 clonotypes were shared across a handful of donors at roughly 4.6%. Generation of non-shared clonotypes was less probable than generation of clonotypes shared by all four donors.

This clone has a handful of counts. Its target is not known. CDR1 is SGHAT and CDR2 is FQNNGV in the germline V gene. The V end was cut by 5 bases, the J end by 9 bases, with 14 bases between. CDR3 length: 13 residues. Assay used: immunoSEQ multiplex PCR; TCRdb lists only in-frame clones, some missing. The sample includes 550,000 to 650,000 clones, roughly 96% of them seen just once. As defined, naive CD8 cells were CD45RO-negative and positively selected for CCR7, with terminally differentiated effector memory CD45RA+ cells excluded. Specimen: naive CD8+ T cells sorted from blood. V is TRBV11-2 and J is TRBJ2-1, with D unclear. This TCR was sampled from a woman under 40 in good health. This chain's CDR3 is CASSPYHRREQFF. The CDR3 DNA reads TGTGCCAGCAGCCCGTACCACCGACGTGAGCAGTTCTTC.